The 20 T cell receptor beta chains reported below all come from one sample, sequenced in a study of blood T cell repertoires in COVID-19. TCRdb's table, derived via immunoSEQ multiplex PCR, lists solely in-frame clones and lacks some. Of a few hundred thousand clones detected, about 91% appear once; the ten largest clones hold over 12%. Sample: PBMCs or T cells enriched from blood (not recorded which). The receptor source for this set is a woman aged 50 to 60 with acute COVID-19.

The rearrangement links TRBV27 to TRBJ1-6; 8 bases are a match to TRBD1. J gave up 4 bases and V 7 bases, and 6 bases lay outside the gene matches. CDR1 and CDR2 (germline): MNHEY, SMNVEV (reference sequence). The CDR3 is 15 residues long. In DNA form, the CDR3 reads TGTGCCAGCACCACAGGGGGTATTTATAATTCACCCCTCCACTTT. Residues: CASTTGGIYNSPLHF.

V usage is TRBV6-6 and J usage is TRBJ2-7; 9 bases fit TRBD1. CDR3 length: 15 residues. CDR1 is MNHNY, CDR2 SVGAGI, per germline (reference sequence). Germline trimming cut 6 bases from V and 6 bases from J; bases unmatched to any gene: 12. DNA of the CDR3: TGTGCCAGCAGCCGAACCGGACAGGGGTTGGGCGAGCAGTACTTC. Its protein is CASSRTGQGLGEQYF.

This CDR3 is CASSPGTGGSYEQYF. The CDR3, as DNA: TGCGCCAGCAGCCCTGGGACAGGAGGCTCCTACGAGCAGTACTTC. The V gene is TRBV4-3, the J gene TRBJ2-7; 8 bases fit TRBD1. Germline-derived CDR1 and CDR2 are LGHNA and YSLEER. The CDR3 is 15 residues long. After removal of 4 bases from V and 0 bases from J, the junction contained 5 bases not matched to a gene.

The J gene is TRBJ2-7, the V gene TRBV4-3; D might be TRBD2 (6 bases). Germline CDR1 reads LGHNA; CDR2 reads YSLEER. This CDR3 spans 15 amino acids. Deletions cut 4 bases from V and 3 bases from J, with 16 bases between. DNA of the CDR3: TGCGCCAGCAGCCCAACGGAGGGCTCTGACTACGAGCAGTACTTC. Translating it yields CASSPTEGSDYEQYF.

This rearrangement joins TRBV27 to TRBJ1-1; D is possibly TRBD1 (6 bases). Trimming took off 3 bases at V and 6 bases at J, with 14 bases between the two ends. This CDR3 comprises 14 residues. CDR1 MNHEY and CDR2 SMNVEV come from the germline V gene (reference sequence). CDR3 in amino acids: CASSFQGPGAEAFF. CDR3 nucleotide sequence: TGTGCCAGCAGTTTCCAGGGGCCCGGGGCTGAAGCTTTCTTT.

The chain employs TRBV9 and TRBJ2-1, with a possible D match to TRBD1 (5 bases). The CDR3 spans 15 residues. The V gene lost 4 bases and the J gene lost 8 bases, with 19 bases spanning the gap. Germline V lookup: CDR1 SGDLS, CDR2 YYNGEE. The CDR3 nucleotides read TGTGCCAGCAGCCCACCTTTAGGGGCCGGTTATGAGCAGTTCTTC. Residues: CASSPPLGAGYEQFF.

The V gene is TRBV9, the J gene TRBJ1-4, with TRBD1 matching 7 bases. Germline assignment: CDR1 SGDLS and CDR2 YYNGEE. The trim removed 4 bases at V and 11 bases at J, leaving 11 bases unmatched. The CDR3 loop spans 14 amino acids. CDR3 amino acids: CASSPGQRPDKLFF. The CDR3 nucleotides read TGTGCCAGCAGCCCGGGACAGCGTCCTGACAAACTGTTTTTT.

The chain has TRBV30 and TRBJ2-7; 10 bases agree with TRBD2. Germline-derived CDR1 and CDR2 are GTSNPN and SVGIG (reference sequence). Trimming removed 5 bases from V and 3 bases from J; junction bases left unmatched: 4. This CDR3 is built from 13 residues. CDR3 in DNA: TGTGCCTGGTCAAGACTAGCGGGCTACGAGCAGTACTTC. It specifies CAWSRLAGYEQYF. Full variable domain (outside the CDR3, taken from reference TRBV30 and TRBJ2-7): SQTIHQWPATLVQPVGSPLSLECTVEGTSNPNLYWYRQAAGRGLQLLFYSVGIGQISSEVPQNLSASRPQDRQFILSSKKLLLSDSGFYLCAWSRLAGYEQYFGPGTRLTVT.

The chain joins TRBV4-2 to TRBJ2-1; weak D call: TRBD2 (6 bases). Trimming removed 3 bases at V and 7 bases at J, with 10 bases between. The CDR3 is made up of 13 amino acids. Looked up from germline, CDR1 is LGHNA and CDR2 is YNFKEQ. This chain's CDR3 is CASSHPTSNEQFF. The CDR3 DNA is TGTGCCAGCAGCCATCCGACTAGTAATGAGCAGTTCTTC.

This clone has only one observation. The chain joins TRBV5-5 to TRBJ2-7, with a tentative D call TRBD2 (6 bases). Germline V lookup: CDR1 SGHKS, CDR2 YYEKEE (reference sequence). V lost 2 bases, J lost 4 bases, and 25 bases lay in between. The CDR3 is 18 amino acids. The CDR3 sequence is CASSFPVGGSLPFYEQYF. CDR3 DNA sequence: TGTGCCAGCAGCTTCCCCGTGGGGGGATCCCTCCCTTTTTACGAGCAGTACTTC. The complete variable domain, with remaining parts taken from reference TRBV5-5 and TRBJ2-7, reads DAGVTQSPTHLIKTRGQQVTLRCSPISGHKSVSWYQQVLGQGPQFIFQYYEKEERGRGNFPDRFSARQFPNYSSELNVNALLLGDSALYLCASSFPVGGSLPFYEQYFGPGTRLTVT.

V is TRBV29-1 and J is TRBJ1-2; 7 bases agree with TRBD1. Germline loops: CDR1 SQVTM, CDR2 ANQGSEA. The V and J ends lost 6 bases and 6 bases, in that order; junction bases with no gene match: 10. The CDR3 is 13 amino acids. DNA for the CDR3: TGCAGCGTCGACGCTAGGGGGCGTGATGGCTACACCTTC. Its protein is CSVDARGRDGYTF.

This clone was observed a handful of times. Here the CDR3 reads CASSLGLGGSPYGYTF. CDR3 coding DNA: TGTGCCAGCAGCTTAGGCTTGGGGGGGAGCCCCTATGGCTACACCTTC. The J gene is TRBJ1-2, the V gene TRBV7-9; weak D call: TRBD1 (5 bases). CDR3 length: 16 amino acids. V was cut by 1 base and J by 4 bases, with 16 bases left in between. From germline, CDR1 is SEHNR and CDR2 FQNEAQ (reference sequence).

This rearrangement joins TRBV7-6 to TRBJ2-1; the match to TRBD2 covers 11 bases. Germline loops: CDR1 SGHVS, CDR2 FNYEAQ. This CDR3 comprises 15 residues. The V and J ends lost 1 base and 5 bases, in that order; junction bases with no gene match: 1. As DNA, the CDR3 is TGTGCCAGCAGCTTAGTAGCGGGAGGGGACAATGAGCAGTTCTTC. It encodes CASSLVAGGDNEQFF.

The chain is built from TRBV2 and TRBJ2-1, with TRBD2 identical over 7 bases. The CDR3 is 14 amino acids. Germline-derived CDR1 and CDR2 are SNHLY and FYNNEI. The CDR3 spells CVTPPRAGVNEQFF. The CDR3 bases are TGTGTCACACCACCTCGGGCGGGAGTGAATGAGCAGTTCTTC. The full variable domain, completed using reference TRBV2 and TRBJ2-1, is EPEVTQTPSHQVTQMGQEVILRCVPISNHLYFYWYRQILGQKVEFLVSFYNNEISEKSEIFDDQFSVERPDGSNFTLKIRSTKLEDSAMYFCVTPPRAGVNEQFFGPGTRLTVL.

The chain links TRBV30 to TRBJ2-1; TRBD2 matches 8 bases. The ends lost 1 base at V and 8 bases at J; junction bases unmatched: 10. This CDR3 spans 15 amino acids. CDR1 and CDR2 (germline): GTSNPN, SVGIG (reference sequence). DNA for the CDR3: TGTGCCTGGAGTGGGACTAGCACATCCGCCGATGAGCAGTTCTTC. Translating it yields CAWSGTSTSADEQFF.

The chain carries TRBV18 and TRBJ2-5; the match to TRBD2 covers 13 bases. Germline trimming cut 3 bases from V and 3 bases from J; bases unmatched to any gene: 1. This CDR3 has 15 amino acids. Per the germline V gene, CDR1 is KGHSH and CDR2 is LQKENI. The DNA for the CDR3 is TGTGCCAGCTCACCCACTAGCGGGAGGGAAGAGACCCAGTACTTC. It is translated as CASSPTSGREETQYF.

V is TRBV18 and J is TRBJ1-1; perhaps TRBD1 as D (5 bases). Germline CDR1 reads KGHSH; CDR2 reads LQKENI. This CDR3 spans 15 amino acids. Trimming took 1 base from V and 6 from J, leaving 15 bases between them. The CDR3 nucleotides read TGTGCCAGCTCACCACGGGCAGCCCGGGGGGCTGAAGCTTTCTTT. Amino acid sequence: CASSPRAARGAEAFF.

This clone was recorded a few times. The CDR3 loop reads CASSFDPGQNNSPLHF. The CDR3 coding sequence is TGTGCCAGCAGCTTCGACCCGGGACAGAATAATTCACCCCTCCACTTT. The chain links TRBV7-2 to TRBJ1-6, with TRBD1 identical over 7 bases. This CDR3 contains 16 residues. Trimming at V came to 3 bases and at J to 5 bases, leaving 7 bases not matched to a gene. Germline values: CDR1 SGHTA, CDR2 FQGNSA.

This clone was seen repeatedly, ten times or more. V is TRBV3-1 (or the pseudogene TRBV3-2) and J is TRBJ1-1, with no clear D. V was shortened by 1 base and J by 5 bases, with 14 bases between the two germline ends. The CDR3 contains 15 residues. Looked up from germline, CDR1 is LGHDT and CDR2 is YNNKEL (reference sequence). The CDR3 spells CASSQAVGSATEAFF. In DNA form, the CDR3 reads TGTGCCAGCAGCCAAGCGGTGGGCAGTGCGACTGAAGCTTTCTTT.

The V call is TRBV29-1, the J call TRBJ1-5; tentative D call: TRBD1 (6 bases). This CDR3 has 13 amino acids. V dropped 4 bases and J dropped 5 bases, with 12 bases sitting between them. Germline V gene data show CDR1 as SQVTM and CDR2 as ANQGSEA. CDR3: CSVGGTFDQPQHF. The CDR3 coding sequence is TGCAGCGTTGGAGGGACATTCGATCAGCCCCAGCATTTT.